Sequencing of this TCR beta chain was carried out in a study of CD8 T cells in ankylosing spondylitis. Study-wide findings and caveats: Disease-linked clones were reportedly significantly enriched in matched ankylosing spondylitis synovial fluid. A TCR beta motif made of roughly eight highly homologous variants seemed typical of ankylosing spondylitis blood. CD8+ disease-linked clones were present at relatively low frequencies in blood.

This clonotype has ten or more counts. Its antigen is not known. This CDR3 comprises 14 residues. V gave up 3 bases and J gave up 3 bases; unmatched junction bases: 4. CDR1 and CDR2 from the germline V gene are SGHRS and YFSETQ. Researchers built TCR beta libraries using quantitative 5'-RACE with molecular barcodes. A single record per CDR3 protein comes from TCRdb applying MiXCR to the 5' RACE reads. The data hold 85,000 to 100,000 distinct CDR3 sequences, with about 9.1% observed a single time. This clonotype was sampled from a male donor with ankylosing spondylitis or in good health (not recorded which). The chain combines TRBV5-1 with TRBJ1-1; 8 bases agree with TRBD1. Input material: blood, either unsorted or a sorted T cell fraction (not recorded which). CDR3 DNA: TGCGCCAGCAGCTCGACAGGGGCCCACACTGAAGCTTTCTTT. Protein product: CASSSTGAHTEAFF.